Sequencing of this TCR beta chain was carried out in a study of OX40 agonist ivuxolimab in advanced cancers. Study at large: An agonistic anti-OX40 (CD134) antibody, ivuxolimab, was used to treat the patients.

The germline V gene encodes CDR1 SGDLS and CDR2 YYNGEE. The germline V and J ends were trimmed by 3 bases and 4 bases, with 13 bases remaining between them. The length of the CDR3 is 15 residues. Clones were sequenced by immunoSEQ multiplex PCR, and TCRdb holds only the in-frame ones, with some missing. The sample lists under 80,000 clones, under 95% seen once, with 8.5% to 10% in the top ten. The chain joins TRBV9 to TRBJ1-4; D is perhaps TRBD1 (6 bases). Specimen: CD4+ or CD8+ T cells sorted from blood, collected in a trial of the OX40 agonist ivuxolimab. This TCR came from an adult with an advanced solid tumor such as melanoma, head and neck, liver or kidney cancer. CDR3 DNA: TGTGCCAGCAGCGCCCCTACAGGGAATAATGAAAAACTGTTTTTT. The encoded protein is CASSAPTGNNEKLFF.